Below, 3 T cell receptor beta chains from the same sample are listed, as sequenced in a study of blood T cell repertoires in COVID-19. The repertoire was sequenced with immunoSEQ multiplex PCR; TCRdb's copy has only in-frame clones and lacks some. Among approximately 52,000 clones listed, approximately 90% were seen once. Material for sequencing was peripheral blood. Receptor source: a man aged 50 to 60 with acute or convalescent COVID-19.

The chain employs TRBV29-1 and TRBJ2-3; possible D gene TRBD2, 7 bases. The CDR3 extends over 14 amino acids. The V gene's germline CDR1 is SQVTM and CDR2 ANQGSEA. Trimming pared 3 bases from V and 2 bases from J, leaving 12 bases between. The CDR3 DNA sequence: TGCAGCGTTGAGGTTGGGGGGGCCACAGATACGCAGTATTTT. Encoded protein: CSVEVGGATDTQYF.

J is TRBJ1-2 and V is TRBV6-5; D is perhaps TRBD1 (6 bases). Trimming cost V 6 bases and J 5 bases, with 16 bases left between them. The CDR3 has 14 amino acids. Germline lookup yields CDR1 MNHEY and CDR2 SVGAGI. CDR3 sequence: CASSTGGVGYGYTF. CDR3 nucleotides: TGTGCCAGCAGCACGGGGGGCGTAGGGTATGGCTACACCTTC.

CDR3 region: CASSLRQGVMAFF. The CDR3 DNA sequence: TGTGCCAGCAGCTTAAGACAGGGGGTAATGGCTTTCTTT. The chain has TRBV12-3 or TRBV12-4 and TRBJ1-1, with 9 positions matching TRBD1. V trimming: 6 bases; J trimming: 11 bases; junction bases outside the gene matches: 10. The CDR3 length is 13 residues.